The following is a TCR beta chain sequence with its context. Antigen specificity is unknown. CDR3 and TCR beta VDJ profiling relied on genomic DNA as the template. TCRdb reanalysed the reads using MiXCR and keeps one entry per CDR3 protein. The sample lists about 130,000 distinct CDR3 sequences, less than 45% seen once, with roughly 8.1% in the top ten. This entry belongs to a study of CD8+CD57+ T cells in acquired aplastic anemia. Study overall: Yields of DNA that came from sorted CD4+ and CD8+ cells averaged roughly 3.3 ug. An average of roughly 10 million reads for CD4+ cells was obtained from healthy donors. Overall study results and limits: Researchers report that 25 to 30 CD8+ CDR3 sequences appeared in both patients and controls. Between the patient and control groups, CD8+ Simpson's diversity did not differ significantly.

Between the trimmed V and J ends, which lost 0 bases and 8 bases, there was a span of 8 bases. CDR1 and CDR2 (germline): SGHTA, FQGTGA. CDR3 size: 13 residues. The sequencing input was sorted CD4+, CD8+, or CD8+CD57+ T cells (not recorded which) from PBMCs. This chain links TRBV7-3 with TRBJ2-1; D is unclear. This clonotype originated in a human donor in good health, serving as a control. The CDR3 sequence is CASSLTGGHEQFF. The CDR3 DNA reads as TGTGCCAGCAGCTTAACAGGTGGTCATGAGCAGTTCTTC. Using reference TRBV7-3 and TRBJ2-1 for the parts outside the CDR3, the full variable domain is GAGVSQTPSNKVTEKGKYVELRCDPISGHTALYWYRQSLGQGPEFLIYFQGTGAADDSGLPNDRFFAVRPEGSVSTLKIQRTERGDSAVYLCASSLTGGHEQFFGPGTRLTVL.